This T cell receptor beta chain was captured by sequencing in a study of cytomegalovirus exposure and HLA in healthy donors. The PCR employed 60 Vbeta primers together with 13 Jbeta primers. Assay: immunoSEQ multiplex PCR; the TCRdb copy retains only in-frame clones and omits some. In the table there are 75,000 to 90,000 clones, about 78% of which are singletons. CDR1 and CDR2 (germline): LNHDA, SQIVND (reference sequence). This CDR3 is built from 15 residues. V was pared by 7 bases and J by 2 bases, with 17 bases between. The source is a middle-aged woman in good health and CMV-seropositive. The gene calls are TRBV19 and TRBJ1-2, with TRBD1 as a possible D gene (6 bases). What was sequenced was PBMCs. CDR3 loop: CASTSDRRMNYGYTF. In DNA form, the CDR3 reads TGTGCCAGTACCTCAGACAGGCGGATGAACTATGGCTACACCTTC.